Each of the 7 T cell receptor beta chains below was sequenced from the same sample in a study of blood T cells in healthy people across ages. Alongside a J-beta primer mix, a sample-barcoded 5' primer served in a second PCR lasting about 7 to 12 cycles. TCRdb itself ran the 5' RACE reads through MiXCR, one entry per CDR3 protein. Of about 730,000 distinct CDR3 sequences listed, approximately 43% were seen once; the top ten hold about 20%. Sequencing used blood. These receptors all come from a woman aged 55-69 years in good health.

The chain employs TRBV24-1 and TRBJ2-7, with 11 positions matching TRBD2. Per germline, CDR1 KGHDR and CDR2 SFDVKD. The V and J ends lost 2 bases and 5 bases, in that order; junction bases with no gene match: 7. This CDR3 has 16 residues. This CDR3 reads CATSDWGTSGNDEQYF. The CDR3 DNA sequence: TGTGCCACCAGTGATTGGGGGACTAGCGGCAACGACGAGCAGTACTTC.

This clonotype came up a few times. The chain has TRBV20-1 and TRBJ2-7; 8 nucleotides line up with TRBD1. Germline values: CDR1 DFQATT, CDR2 SNEGSKA (reference sequence). The trim removed 2 bases at V and 1 base at J, leaving 4 bases unmatched. The CDR3 runs 14 residues. Written as DNA, the CDR3 is TGCAGTGCTAGATTCGACAGGGGATCCTACGAGCAGTACTTC. Its translation is CSARFDRGSYEQYF.

In this sample, this clonotype turned up a few times. The rearrangement uses TRBV11-2 and TRBJ2-3; 9 nucleotides agree with TRBD1. Trimming at V came to 5 bases and at J to 0 bases, leaving 9 bases not matched to a gene. CDR3 length: 17 amino acids. In germline, CDR1 is SGHAT, CDR2 FQNNGV. DNA of the CDR3: TGTGCCAGCAGCACCGGGACAGGGTGGTTTAGCACAGATACGCAGTATTTT. This sequence encodes CASSTGTGWFSTDTQYF.

The rearrangement links TRBV20-1 to TRBJ1-5; D gene unclear. In germline, CDR1 is DFQATT, CDR2 SNEGSKA (reference sequence). V lost 2 bases and J lost 0, with 14 bases in between. CDR3 length: 16 amino acids. CDR3 sequence: CSARNFGEYSNQPQHF. The CDR3 nucleotides read TGCAGTGCTAGAAACTTCGGGGAATATAGCAATCAGCCCCAGCATTTT.

This clonotype is a singleton in its sample. The rearrangement joins TRBV4-1 to TRBJ2-7, with D tentatively TRBD1 or TRBD2 (5 bases each). The V end lost 1 base, the J end lost 7 bases, and 17 bases lay between the germline ends. The CDR3 has 15 amino acids. Germline-derived CDR1 and CDR2 are MGHRA and YSYEKL. The CDR3 here is CASSQAGTDGGEQYF. The CDR3 DNA reads as TGCGCCAGCAGCCAAGCGGGGACGGACGGCGGGGAGCAGTACTTC.

This chain joins TRBV6-1 and TRBJ1-6; TRBD1 might be the D (5 bases). V shed 6 bases and J shed 0 bases, with 18 bases lying between them. This CDR3 contains 18 residues. In germline, CDR1 is MNHNS, CDR2 SASEGT. CDR3 nucleotides: TGTGCCAGCAGAAGGGACCCACGACCGAGCTCCTATAATTCACCCCTCCACTTT. Encoded protein: CASRRDPRPSSYNSPLHF.

The V and J genes are TRBV20-1 and TRBJ2-3; D is unresolved. Germline V gene data show CDR1 as DFQATT and CDR2 as SNEGSKA (reference sequence). This CDR3 has 13 residues. V was cut by 5 bases and J by 6 bases, with 15 bases left in between. CDR3 protein: CSAPPPGADTQYF. DNA of the CDR3: TGCAGTGCTCCCCCCCCTGGTGCCGATACGCAGTATTTT.